This paragraph covers one TCR beta chain sequence. Its specificity is not known. This sample was taken from a study of shared clonotypes between healthy human individuals. Study-wide context: Every donor yielded three CD4 naive, three CD4 memory, two CD8 naive and one CD8 memory plate.

Study conclusions and caveats: Deeper or shallower sequencing was expected to change how clonotypes are shared among donors. Clonotypes not shared had lower generation probabilities than those common to all four donors.

Template for every sorted-subset replicate PCR totaled about 0.2 ug DNA, roughly 30,000 T cell genomes. This table comes from immunoSEQ multiplex PCR, and its TCRdb copy is limited to in-frame clones, with some not included. The sample consists of approximately 2,000,000 clones, 85% to 95% of them appearing once. What was sequenced was naive CD4+ T cells from PBMCs. Stated subset: CD45RA+ positively selected. This TCR was recovered from a man younger than 35 in good health. Some clones in this sample may be carry-over from other donors' samples.

The CDR3 region is CATSGGGIGYEQYF. DNA for the CDR3: TGTGCCACCTCGGGGGGGGGAATAGGCTACGAGCAGTACTTC. V and J are TRBV6-5 and TRBJ2-7; 8 bases agree with TRBD2. Germline assignment: CDR1 MNHEY and CDR2 SVGAGI. This CDR3 has 14 amino acids. V was clipped by 10 bases and J by 3 bases; unmatched bases: 11.